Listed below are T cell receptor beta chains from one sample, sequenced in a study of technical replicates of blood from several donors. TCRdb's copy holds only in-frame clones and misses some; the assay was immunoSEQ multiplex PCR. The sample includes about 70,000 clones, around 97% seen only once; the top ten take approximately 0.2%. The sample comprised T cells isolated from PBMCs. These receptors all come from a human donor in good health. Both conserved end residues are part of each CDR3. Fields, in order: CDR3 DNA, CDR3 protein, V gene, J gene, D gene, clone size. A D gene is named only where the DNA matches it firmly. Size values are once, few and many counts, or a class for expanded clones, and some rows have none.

CDR3 DNA: TGTGCCAGCAGTGAGGTAGCGGACTCCTACGAGCAGTACTTC; CDR3 protein: CASSEVADSYEQYF; V gene: TRBV6-1; J gene: TRBJ2-7; D gene: .; clone size: .
CDR3 DNA: TGTGCCAGCAGTTACTCGTCCAGAGGGGAGCAGTACTTC; CDR3 protein: CASSYSSRGEQYF; V gene: TRBV6-5; J gene: TRBJ2-7; D gene: .; clone size: .
CDR3 DNA: TGTGCCAGCAGCCCCACAGTGACCCAGTACTTC; CDR3 protein: CASSPTVTQYF; V gene: TRBV7-3; J gene: TRBJ2-5; D gene: .; clone size: .
CDR3 DNA: TGTGCCACCCTTAGCGGGAGGGCCAGGTACGAGCAGTACTTC; CDR3 protein: CATLSGRARYEQYF; V gene: TRBV10-3; J gene: TRBJ2-7; D gene: TRBD2; clone size: .
CDR3 DNA: TGTGCCACTCGCCCGGGGGGGCAGAGCTCCTACAATGAGCAGTTCTTC; CDR3 protein: CATRPGGQSSYNEQFF; V gene: TRBV19; J gene: TRBJ2-1; D gene: TRBD2; clone size: .
CDR3 DNA: TGCGCCAGCAGTGAGGACAGGGAGCAGCCCCAGCATTTT; CDR3 protein: CASSEDREQPQHF; V gene: TRBV10-2; J gene: TRBJ1-5; D gene: TRBD1; clone size: .
CDR3 DNA: TGCGCCAGCAGCCAGCGGTCAGTCGACGAGCAGTACTTC; CDR3 protein: CASSQRSVDEQYF; V gene: TRBV4-1; J gene: TRBJ2-7; D gene: .; clone size: .
CDR3 DNA: TGTGCCATCCGGGGTGGGACAGAGGGAGGCCGGGAGCAGTACTTC; CDR3 protein: CAIRGGTEGGREQYF; V gene: TRBV10-3; J gene: TRBJ2-7; D gene: .; clone size: .
CDR3 DNA: TGCAGCGTTGTAACCAGCAATGAGCAGTTCTTC; CDR3 protein: CSVVTSNEQFF; V gene: TRBV29-1; J gene: TRBJ2-1; D gene: .; clone size: .
CDR3 DNA: TGTGCCAGCAGCCAAGACGGGAATCAGCCCCAGCATTTT; CDR3 protein: CASSQDGNQPQHF; V gene: TRBV7-9; J gene: TRBJ1-5; D gene: .; clone size: .
CDR3 DNA: TGTGCCACCCAGATGGCAGGGGGCACGAGCGTCCTTGGCTACACCTTC; CDR3 protein: CATQMAGGTSVLGYTF; V gene: TRBV28; J gene: TRBJ1-2; D gene: TRBD1; clone size: .
CDR3 DNA: TGTGCCAGTTCGATAGCGGGAACTACGCAGTATTTT; CDR3 protein: CASSIAGTTQYF; V gene: TRBV28; J gene: TRBJ2-3; D gene: TRBD2; clone size: .
CDR3 DNA: TGTGCCAGCAGCTTAACATGGTCGCCCGAGGTTTATGGCTACACCTTC; CDR3 protein: CASSLTWSPEVYGYTF; V gene: TRBV11-3; J gene: TRBJ1-2; D gene: .; clone size: .
CDR3 DNA: TGTGCCAGCAGCTCGAGAGACAGGGCAAACTATGGCTACACCTTC; CDR3 protein: CASSSRDRANYGYTF; V gene: TRBV7-9; J gene: TRBJ1-2; D gene: TRBD1; clone size: .
CDR3 DNA: TGTGCCAGCAGTTCCCAGCCAGGGTTTGGTGCCACTGAAGCTTTCTTT; CDR3 protein: CASSSQPGFGATEAFF; V gene: TRBV2; J gene: TRBJ1-1; D gene: .; clone size: .
CDR3 DNA: TGTGCCAGCAGCTTAGGGGGGGCTGATGGCTACACCTTC; CDR3 protein: CASSLGGADGYTF; V gene: TRBV5-4; J gene: TRBJ1-2; D gene: .; clone size: .
CDR3 DNA: TGTGCCAGCAAGACCCCAGCGGGAGAGATCGACATTCAGTACTTC; CDR3 protein: CASKTPAGEIDIQYF; V gene: TRBV6-6; J gene: TRBJ2-4; D gene: TRBD2; clone size: .
CDR3 DNA: TGTGCCAGCAGTCCTCCGGGACAGAGACGATTTATGGGCTACACCTTC; CDR3 protein: CASSPPGQRRFMGYTF; V gene: TRBV28; J gene: TRBJ1-2; D gene: TRBD1; clone size: .
CDR3 DNA: TGTGCCAGCAGCGACCGGGACAATCATTACGAGCAGTACTTC; CDR3 protein: CASSDRDNHYEQYF; V gene: TRBV9; J gene: TRBJ2-7; D gene: .; clone size: .
CDR3 DNA: TGTGCCAGCAACACCCGACAGATACAACAAGAGACCCAGTACTTC; CDR3 protein: CASNTRQIQQETQYF; V gene: TRBV2; J gene: TRBJ2-5; D gene: .; clone size: .
CDR3 DNA: TGTGCCAGCAGTAGGGACAGCTACAATCAGCCCCAGCATTTT; CDR3 protein: CASSRDSYNQPQHF; V gene: TRBV2; J gene: TRBJ1-5; D gene: TRBD1; clone size: .
CDR3 DNA: TGTGCCAGCAGCTACTTCGGCTGGGGGGGTCCCTCCTACGAGCAGTACTTC; CDR3 protein: CASSYFGWGGPSYEQYF; V gene: TRBV7-2; J gene: TRBJ2-7; D gene: TRBD2; clone size: .
CDR3 DNA: TGTGCCAGCAGGGTGACAGGGGGGAGAGGCTACACCTTC; CDR3 protein: CASRVTGGRGYTF; V gene: TRBV5-4; J gene: TRBJ1-2; D gene: TRBD1; clone size: .
CDR3 DNA: TGTGCCTGTGTAGGACAGGGGGCCTACGAGCAGTACTTC; CDR3 protein: CACVGQGAYEQYF; V gene: TRBV11-2; J gene: TRBJ2-7; D gene: TRBD1; clone size: .
CDR3 DNA: TGTGCCAGCAGCCCGTCCGGGACTCAGATTGACAATGAGCAGTTCTTC; CDR3 protein: CASSPSGTQIDNEQFF; V gene: TRBV4-2; J gene: TRBJ2-1; D gene: .; clone size: .
CDR3 DNA: TGTGCCAGCAGCCCAGGGACAGCGAACACCGGGGAGCTGTTTTTT; CDR3 protein: CASSPGTANTGELFF; V gene: TRBV11-2; J gene: TRBJ2-2; D gene: TRBD1; clone size: .
CDR3 DNA: TGCGCCAGCAGCCAAGGGCAGGGGGCGTACGAGCAGTACTTC; CDR3 protein: CASSQGQGAYEQYF; V gene: TRBV4-1; J gene: TRBJ2-7; D gene: TRBD1; clone size: .
CDR3 DNA: TGTGCCAGCAGCTTCGACAGAGTATGGGGCTACGAGCAGTACTTC; CDR3 protein: CASSFDRVWGYEQYF; V gene: TRBV7-8; J gene: TRBJ2-7; D gene: .; clone size: .
CDR3 DNA: TGTGCCAGCAGAGCTACAGGGTCCGGGGCGTACGAGCAGTACTTC; CDR3 protein: CASRATGSGAYEQYF; V gene: TRBV6-1; J gene: TRBJ2-7; D gene: .; clone size: once
CDR3 DNA: TGTGCCACCTCCGGTGCGGGGGGTTTGACCGGGGAGCTGTTTTTT; CDR3 protein: CATSGAGGLTGELFF; V gene: TRBV27; J gene: TRBJ2-2; D gene: TRBD2; clone size: .
CDR3 DNA: TGCGCCAGCAGCTTAACTAGCGGGAGTGTAGATACGCAGTATTTT; CDR3 protein: CASSLTSGSVDTQYF; V gene: TRBV5-1; J gene: TRBJ2-3; D gene: TRBD2; clone size: .
CDR3 DNA: TGTGCCAGCAGCTTGTTAGGGGTATATGGCTACACCTTC; CDR3 protein: CASSLLGVYGYTF; V gene: TRBV5-4; J gene: TRBJ1-2; D gene: .; clone size: .
CDR3 DNA: TGTGCCAGCAGTTTTTTCACCCTAGCGGGGGTCCTAAATGAGCAGTTCTTC; CDR3 protein: CASSFFTLAGVLNEQFF; V gene: TRBV27; J gene: TRBJ2-1; D gene: TRBD2; clone size: .
CDR3 DNA: TGTGCCAGCAGCGGGGGGACTATCAACACCGGGGAGCTGTTTTTT; CDR3 protein: CASSGGTINTGELFF; V gene: TRBV9; J gene: TRBJ2-2; D gene: TRBD2; clone size: .
CDR3 DNA: TGTGCCAGCTCACCCCGCGGGGTCCTACCGGACACCTTC; CDR3 protein: CASSPRGVLPDTF; V gene: TRBV18; J gene: TRBJ1-2; D gene: .; clone size: .